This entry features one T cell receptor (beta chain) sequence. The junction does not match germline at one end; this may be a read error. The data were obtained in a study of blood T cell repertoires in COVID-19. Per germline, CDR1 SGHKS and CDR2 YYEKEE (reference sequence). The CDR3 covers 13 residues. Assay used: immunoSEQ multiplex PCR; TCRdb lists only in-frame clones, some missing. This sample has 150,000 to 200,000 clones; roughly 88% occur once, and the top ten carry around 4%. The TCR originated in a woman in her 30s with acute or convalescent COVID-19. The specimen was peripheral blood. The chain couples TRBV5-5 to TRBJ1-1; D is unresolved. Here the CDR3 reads CASSFAPGPEAFF. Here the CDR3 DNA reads TGTGCCAGCAGCTTTGCGCCAGGCCCTGAGGCTTTCTTT.